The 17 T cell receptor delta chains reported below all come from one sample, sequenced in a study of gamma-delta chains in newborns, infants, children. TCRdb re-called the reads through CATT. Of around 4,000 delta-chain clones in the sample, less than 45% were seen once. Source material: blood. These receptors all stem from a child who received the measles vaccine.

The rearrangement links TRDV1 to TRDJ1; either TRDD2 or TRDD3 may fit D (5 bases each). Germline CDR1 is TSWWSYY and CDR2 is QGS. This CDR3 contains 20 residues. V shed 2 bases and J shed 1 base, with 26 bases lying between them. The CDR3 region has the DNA TGTGCTCTTGGGGAAATATTCCCTACCCACTTTGGGGACCGCACCGATAAACTCATCTTT. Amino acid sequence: CALGEIFPTHFGDRTDKLIF.

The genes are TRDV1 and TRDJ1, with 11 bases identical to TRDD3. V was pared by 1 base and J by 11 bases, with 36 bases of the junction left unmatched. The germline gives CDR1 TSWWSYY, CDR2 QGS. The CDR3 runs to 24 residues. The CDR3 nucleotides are TGTGCTCTTGGGGAACGGGACCTCACTTCCCCTCACCTTGTACTGGGGGATATTCTAGAGCAGCTCATCTTT. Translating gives CALGERDLTSPHLVLGDILEQLIF.

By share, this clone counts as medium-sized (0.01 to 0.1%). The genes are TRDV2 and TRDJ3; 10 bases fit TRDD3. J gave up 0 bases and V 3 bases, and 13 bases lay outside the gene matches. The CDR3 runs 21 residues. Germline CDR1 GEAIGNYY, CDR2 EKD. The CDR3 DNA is TGTGCCTGTGACCCCTTACGTACTGGGGGATCTAGCTCCTGGGACACCCGACAGATGTTTTTC. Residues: CACDPLRTGGSSSWDTRQMFF.

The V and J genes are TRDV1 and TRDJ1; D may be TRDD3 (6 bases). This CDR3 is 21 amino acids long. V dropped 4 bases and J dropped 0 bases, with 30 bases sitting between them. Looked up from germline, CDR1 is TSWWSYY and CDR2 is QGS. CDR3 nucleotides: TGTGCTCTTGGGGGAAAGGTCCTATCCTGGATACCGACCCCTTACACCGATAAACTCATCTTT. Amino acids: CALGGKVLSWIPTPYTDKLIF.

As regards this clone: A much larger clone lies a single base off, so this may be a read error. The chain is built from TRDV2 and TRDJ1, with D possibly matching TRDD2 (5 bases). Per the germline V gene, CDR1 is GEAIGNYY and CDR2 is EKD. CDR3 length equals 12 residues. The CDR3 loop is CACALRTDRLIF. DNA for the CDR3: TGTGCCTGTGCCCTTCGTACTGATAGACTCATCTTT.

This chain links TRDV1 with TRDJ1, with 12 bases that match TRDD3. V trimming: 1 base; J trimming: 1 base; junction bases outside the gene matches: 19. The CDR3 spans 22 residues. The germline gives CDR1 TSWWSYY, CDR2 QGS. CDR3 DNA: TGTGCTCTTGGGGAACCCTTTTTTCCTACGGAGGACTGGGGGATACCCACCGATAAACTCATCTTT. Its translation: CALGEPFFPTEDWGIPTDKLIF.

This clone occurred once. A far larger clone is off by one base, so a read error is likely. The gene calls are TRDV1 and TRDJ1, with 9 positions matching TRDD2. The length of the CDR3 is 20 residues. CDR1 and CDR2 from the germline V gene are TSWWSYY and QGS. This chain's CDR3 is CALGELSLPTGDCFCDKIIF. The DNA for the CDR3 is TGTGCTCTTGGGGAACTCAGCCTTCCTACGGGGGATTGCTTCTGCGATAAAATCATCTTT.

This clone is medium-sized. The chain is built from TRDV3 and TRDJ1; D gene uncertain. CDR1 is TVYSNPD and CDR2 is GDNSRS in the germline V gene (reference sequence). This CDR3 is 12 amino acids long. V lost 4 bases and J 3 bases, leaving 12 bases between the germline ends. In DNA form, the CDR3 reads TGTGCCTCGACTACAGGGCCCGATAAACTCATCTTT. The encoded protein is CASTTGPDKLIF.

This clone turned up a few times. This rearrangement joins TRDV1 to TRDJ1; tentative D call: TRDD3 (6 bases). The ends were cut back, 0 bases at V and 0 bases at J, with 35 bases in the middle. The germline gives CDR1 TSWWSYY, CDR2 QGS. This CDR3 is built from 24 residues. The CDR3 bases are TGTGCTCTTGGGGAACTTATTCCCGAAGCTACGGAGGATACCCAACCTTTTTACACCGATAAACTCATCTTT. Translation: CALGELIPEATEDTQPFYTDKLIF.

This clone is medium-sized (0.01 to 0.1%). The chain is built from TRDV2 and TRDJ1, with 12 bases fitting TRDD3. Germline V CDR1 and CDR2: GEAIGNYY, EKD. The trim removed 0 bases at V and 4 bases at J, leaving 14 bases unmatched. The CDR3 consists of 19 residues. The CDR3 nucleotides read TGTGCCTGTGACACCCCTACGCCGTACTGGGGGATACTTTACGATAAACTCATCTTT. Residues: CACDTPTPYWGILYDKLIF.

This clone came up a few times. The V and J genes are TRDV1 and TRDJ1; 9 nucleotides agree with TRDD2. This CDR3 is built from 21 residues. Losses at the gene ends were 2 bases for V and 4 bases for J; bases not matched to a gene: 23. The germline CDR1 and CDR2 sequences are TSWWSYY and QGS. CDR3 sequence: CALGETFLQGRTPPNFDKLIF. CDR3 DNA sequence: TGTGCTCTTGGGGAAACCTTCCTACAAGGGCGGACTCCCCCCAACTTCGATAAACTCATCTTT.

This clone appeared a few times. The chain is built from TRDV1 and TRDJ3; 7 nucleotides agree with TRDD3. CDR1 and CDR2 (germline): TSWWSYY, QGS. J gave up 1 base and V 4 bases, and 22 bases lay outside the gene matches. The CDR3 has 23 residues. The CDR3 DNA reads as TGTGCTCTTGGGGTGACTATTACTAGTACTGGGGAAGGTAGTTCCTGGGACACCCGACAGATGTTTTTC. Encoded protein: CALGVTITSTGEGSSWDTRQMFF.

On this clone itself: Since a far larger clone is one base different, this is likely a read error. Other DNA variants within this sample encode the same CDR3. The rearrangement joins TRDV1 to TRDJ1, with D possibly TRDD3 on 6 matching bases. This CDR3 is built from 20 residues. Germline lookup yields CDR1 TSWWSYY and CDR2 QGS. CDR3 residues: CALILPPSEYWDPYTDKLIF. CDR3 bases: TGCGCTCTTATACTCCCTCCTAGTGAGTACTGGGACCCGTACACCGATAAACTCATCTTT.

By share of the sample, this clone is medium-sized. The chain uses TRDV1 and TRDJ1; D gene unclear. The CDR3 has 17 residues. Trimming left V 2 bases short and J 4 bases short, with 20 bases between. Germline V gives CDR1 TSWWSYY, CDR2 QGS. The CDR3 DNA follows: TGTGCTCTTGGGGAAGCTTGGAGCCCCTGGTCTAACGATAAACTCATCTTT. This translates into CALGEAWSPWSNDKLIF.

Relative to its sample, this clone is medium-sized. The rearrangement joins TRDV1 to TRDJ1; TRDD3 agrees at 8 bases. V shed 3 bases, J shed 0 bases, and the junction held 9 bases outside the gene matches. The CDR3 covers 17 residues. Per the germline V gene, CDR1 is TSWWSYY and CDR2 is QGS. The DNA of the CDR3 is TGTGCTCTTGGGGATCCCTGGGGGAACCCGTACACCGATAAACTCATCTTT. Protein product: CALGDPWGNPYTDKLIF.

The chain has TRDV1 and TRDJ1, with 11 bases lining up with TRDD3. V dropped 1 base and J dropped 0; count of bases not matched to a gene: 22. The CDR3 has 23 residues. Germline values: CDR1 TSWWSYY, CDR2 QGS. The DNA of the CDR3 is TGTGCTCTTGGGGAACACCACTTTCCTTCCTACTGGGGGATATTAGGGTACACCGATAAACTCATCTTT. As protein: CALGEHHFPSYWGILGYTDKLIF.

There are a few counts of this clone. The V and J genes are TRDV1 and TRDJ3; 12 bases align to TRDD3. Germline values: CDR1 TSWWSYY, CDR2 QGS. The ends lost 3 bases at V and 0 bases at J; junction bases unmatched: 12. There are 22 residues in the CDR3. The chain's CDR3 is CALGDVTGGYPLGSWDTRQMFF. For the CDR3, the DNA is TGTGCTCTTGGGGACGTGACTGGGGGATACCCACTAGGCTCCTGGGACACCCGACAGATGTTTTTC.